These T cell receptor beta chains were read from a single sample in a study of identical twins. TCRdb used MiXCR to reprocess the 5' RACE reads, holding one entry per CDR3 protein. The profile shows 200,000 to 250,000 distinct CDR3 sequences, under 10% of them singletons. These sequences were also reported in another study, on yellow fever vaccine responses in identical twins.

Sequencing input: memory (CD45RO+) T cells sorted from blood. The receptors originated from a woman under 30 in good health. Both conserved end residues are part of each CDR3. D genes are given only for firm matches. Expanded clones get a size class; other rows say once, few or many, or leave the size out.

cdr3_length,clone_size,d_call,j_call,v_call,cdr3_nt,cdr3_aa
13,NA,TRBD1,TRBJ1-1,TRBV29-1,TGCAGCGGGACGGGACAGGGCAACACTGAAGCTTTCTTT,CSGTGQGNTEAFF
13,many,NA,TRBJ1-5,TRBV7-2,TGTGCCAGCAGCTTAACTCGGAGTCAGCCCCAGCATTTT,CASSLTRSQPQHF
13,NA,NA,TRBJ1-1,TRBV10-3,TGTGCCATCAGTGGGGCAATCGCGGGGGAAGCTTTCTTT,CAISGAIAGEAFF
16,few,TRBD2,TRBJ2-3,TRBV25-1,TGTGCCAGCAGTGATCCTAGCGGGGGGTCCACAGATACGCAGTATTTT,CASSDPSGGSTDTQYF
13,many,NA,TRBJ2-1,TRBV24-1,TGTGCCACCGCGAGGGGAGTGACCAATGAGCAGTTCTTC,CATARGVTNEQFF
14,many,NA,TRBJ2-7,TRBV6-1,TGTGCCAGCAGCCTTAGCGTTGAAGTTCGGGAGCAGTACTTC,CASSLSVEVREQYF
16,NA,TRBD2,TRBJ2-1,TRBV20-1,TGCAGTGCTAGAGATCCTAGCGGGAGCTCCTACAATGAGCAGTTCTTC,CSARDPSGSSYNEQFF
16,NA,TRBD1,TRBJ1-6,TRBV7-2,TGTGCCAGCAGCTTGACAGGGGTCGGACGGAATTCACCCCTCCACTTT,CASSLTGVGRNSPLHF
14,many,TRBD1,TRBJ2-1,TRBV5-1,TGCGCCAGCAGCTCGACAGGGGACCTCAATGAGCAGTTCTTC,CASSSTGDLNEQFF
17,NA,TRBD1,TRBJ2-7,TRBV11-3,TGTGCCAGCAGGATTCCGGGACAGGGGAAGGAGTCCTACGAGCAGTACTTC,CASRIPGQGKESYEQYF
13,many,NA,TRBJ2-3,TRBV12-3/TRBV12-4,TGTGCCAGCAGTCAGGACAGCACAGATACGCAGTATTTT,CASSQDSTDTQYF
16,NA,TRBD2,TRBJ2-7,TRBV7-2,TGTGCCAGCAGCCAGTCGAGCGGGAGGTTGAACTACGAGCAGTACTTC,CASSQSSGRLNYEQYF
14,NA,NA,TRBJ1-5,TRBV28,TGTGCCAGCAGTTTAATACCCCCGGAGCATGCCCAGCATTTT,CASSLIPPEHAQHF
13,few,NA,TRBJ2-3,TRBV7-6,TGTGCCAGCAGCTTAATCCAGGCGGATACGCAGTATTTT,CASSLIQADTQYF
13,NA,NA,TRBJ2-7,TRBV11-3,TGTGCCAGCAGCTTAAGGCCTTCGGGCGAGCAGTACTTC,CASSLRPSGEQYF
17,NA,NA,TRBJ1-3,TRBV15,TGTGCCACCAGCAGAGATCTCCGAGGGGGTTCTGGAAACACCATATATTTT,CATSRDLRGGSGNTIYF
14,NA,TRBD2,TRBJ2-1,TRBV11-3,TGTGCCAGCAGCTTGGGCGGGGGGAACAATGAGCAGTTCTTC,CASSLGGGNNEQFF
15,few,TRBD2,TRBJ2-7,TRBV20-1,TGCAGTGCTAGTACTAGCGGGAGGGTTTCCTACGAGCAGTACTTC,CSASTSGRVSYEQYF
14,few,NA,TRBJ2-3,TRBV18,TGTGCCAGCTCACCACCTAAAATCACAGATACGCAGTATTTT,CASSPPKITDTQYF
15,few,NA,TRBJ1-3,TRBV7-9,TGTGCCAGCAGCCCCCCGCCGGGATCTGGAAACACCATATATTTT,CASSPPPGSGNTIYF
15,few,NA,TRBJ2-6,TRBV5-1,TGCGCCAGCACACAGACAGGCGCTGGGGCCAACGTCCTGACTTTC,CASTQTGAGANVLTF
14,NA,NA,TRBJ2-5,TRBV7-9,TGTGCCAGCAGCTTAAGTATGGGGCCCGGGACCCAGTACTTC,CASSLSMGPGTQYF
16,NA,NA,TRBJ2-5,TRBV5-3,TGTGCCAGAAGCTTGTACAGCTCGGGGGACCAAGAGACCCAGTACTTC,CARSLYSSGDQETQYF
12,few,NA,TRBJ2-1,TRBV20-1,TGCAGTGCTAGAGGGAACGGCATCGAGCAGTTCTTC,CSARGNGIEQFF
16,few,NA,TRBJ2-6,TRBV28,TGTGCCAGCAGCCTCCGCCCCCCCTCTGGGGCCAACGTCCTGACTTTC,CASSLRPPSGANVLTF
14,few,NA,TRBJ2-1,TRBV5-1,TGCGCCAGCAGCACCGGGACTCAATACAATGAGCAGTTCTTC,CASSTGTQYNEQFF
15,NA,TRBD1,TRBJ1-2,TRBV9,TGTGCCAGCAGCGCACAGGGGAGCCTCAACTATGGCTACACCTTC,CASSAQGSLNYGYTF
15,few,NA,TRBJ2-1,TRBV6-5,TGTGCCAGCAGTTCGTTATCGGGAGCCCACAATGAGCAGTTCTTC,CASSSLSGAHNEQFF
13,many,NA,TRBJ2-5,TRBV5-1,TGTGCCAGCAGTCTAGGGGGGGGCGAGACCCAGTACTTC,CASSLGGGETQYF
16,few,TRBD2,TRBJ2-7,TRBV7-2,TGTGCCAGCAGCTTATCGGCTAGCGGGCGGGGCTACGAGCAGTACTTC,CASSLSASGRGYEQYF
16,few,NA,TRBJ2-5,TRBV21-1,TGTGCCAGCAGCGAACGGACAGATCGCCACCAAGAGACCCAGTACTTC,CASSERTDRHQETQYF
18,NA,TRBD2,TRBJ2-5,TRBV18,TGTGCCAGCTCATCGGGACTAGCGGGAGGGAGTAACCAAGAGACCCAGTACTTC,CASSSGLAGGSNQETQYF
15,many,NA,TRBJ2-5,TRBV5-1,TGCGCCAGCAGCTTAACCCCTCGACCCCAAGAGACCCAGTACTTC,CASSLTPRPQETQYF
18,NA,TRBD2,TRBJ2-7,TRBV27,TGTGCCAGCATCCGCCCCGGGGCGACGGGAGGGCTGGTCTACGAGCAGTACTTC,CASIRPGATGGLVYEQYF
13,NA,NA,TRBJ2-1,TRBV2,TGTGCCAGCAGTCGGACTGAAGAGAGTGAGCAGTTCTTC,CASSRTEESEQFF
11,few,NA,TRBJ2-3,TRBV30,TGTGCCTGGGAAAAGGTAGATACGCAGTATTTT,CAWEKVDTQYF
12,many,NA,TRBJ2-7,TRBV28,TGTGCCACCGAATCGACCATCTACGAGCAGTACTTC,CATESTIYEQYF
14,NA,TRBD1,TRBJ2-5,TRBV7-9,TGTGCCAGCAGCCGAGGGACAGCGCAAGAGACCCAGTACTTC,CASSRGTAQETQYF
13,once,NA,TRBJ1-2,TRBV3-1,TGTGCCAGCAGCCAAGCCCTTCTGGATGGCTACACCTTC,CASSQALLDGYTF
13,NA,NA,TRBJ2-7,TRBV2,TGTGCCAGCAGGAAGGACGTATCCTACGAGCAGTACTTC,CASRKDVSYEQYF
12,NA,NA,TRBJ2-5,TRBV20-1,TGCAGTGCTAGACCTAGGGCAGAGACCCAGTACTTC,CSARPRAETQYF
15,few,TRBD1,TRBJ1-1,TRBV28,TGTGCCAGCAGTCCCCAGGACAGGGTGCACACTGAAGCTTTCTTT,CASSPQDRVHTEAFF
14,many,TRBD2,TRBJ2-5,TRBV3-1,TGTGCCAGCAGCCTCCAAAGCGGGAGAGAGACCCAGTACTTC,CASSLQSGRETQYF
14,few,NA,TRBJ1-5,TRBV4-3,TGCGCCAGCAGCCAAGAACCGACCGTCGGGCCCCAGCATTTT,CASSQEPTVGPQHF
15,NA,TRBD1,TRBJ2-5,TRBV20-1,TGCAGTGCTAGGGGGGGACAGGGTGTCGGAGAGACCCAGTACTTC,CSARGGQGVGETQYF